The 5 T cell receptor beta chains below come from one sample, sequenced in a study of cytomegalovirus exposure and HLA in healthy donors. The primer mix had 60 Vbeta and 13 Jbeta primers. The method was immunoSEQ multiplex PCR; TCRdb's version includes in-frame clones alone and lacks a portion of them. This sample has about 120,000 clones, with 9.5% found just once. The specimen sequenced was PBMCs. Receptor source: a man under 40 in good health and CMV-seronegative.

V gene TRBV2 combines with J gene TRBJ2-7, with 8 nucleotides matching TRBD2. Germline trimming cut 8 bases from V and 6 bases from J; bases unmatched to any gene: 6. The CDR3 covers 12 residues. Germline CDR1 SNHLY, CDR2 FYNNEI. CDR3 protein: CASLSGGSEQYF. The DNA for the CDR3 is TGTGCCAGCCTATCGGGAGGGTCCGAGCAGTACTTC.

The V and J genes are TRBV30 and TRBJ1-1, with D possibly being TRBD1 (6 bases). Germline CDR1 is GTSNPN and CDR2 is SVGIG (reference sequence). CDR3 size: 13 residues. Trimming took off 2 bases at V and 5 bases at J, with 12 bases between the two ends. The CDR3 is CAWSMGARTEAFF. The CDR3 DNA reads TGTGCCTGGAGTATGGGGGCACGAACTGAAGCTTTCTTT.

This clone was observed a handful of times. J is TRBJ2-7 and V is TRBV19; 9 nucleotides agree with TRBD1. Looked up from germline, CDR1 is LNHDA and CDR2 is SQIVND (reference sequence). This CDR3 is 14 amino acids long. J lost 1 base, V lost 7 bases, and 5 bases had no gene match. CDR3 region: CASKPGQGSYEQYF. The DNA for the CDR3 is TGTGCCAGTAAGCCGGGACAGGGTTCCTACGAGCAGTACTTC.

The rearrangement links TRBV12-5 to TRBJ1-6; 10 positions agree with TRBD1. Germline CDR1 LGHNT, CDR2 FRNRAP. The CDR3 loop spans 15 amino acids. Trimming took 3 bases from V and 9 from J; bases not matched to a gene: 5. The CDR3 protein is CASGLRTGGSSPLHF. As DNA, the CDR3 is TGTGCTAGTGGTTTACGGACAGGGGGTAGTTCACCCCTCCACTTT. Full variable domain (outside the CDR3, taken from reference TRBV12-5 and TRBJ1-6): DARVTQTPRHKVTEMGQEVTMRCQPILGHNTVFWYRQTMMQGLELLAYFRNRAPLDDSGMPKDRFSAEMPDATLATLKIQPSEPRDSAVYFCASGLRTGGSSPLHFGNGTRLTVT.

This sequence joins TRBV28 and TRBJ2-7, with TRBD1 identical over 7 bases. J gave up 4 bases and V 6 bases, and 3 bases lay outside the gene matches. This CDR3 comprises 12 residues. Per germline, CDR1 MDHEN and CDR2 SYDVKM. The CDR3 loop reads CASSRQGYEQYF. The CDR3 DNA reads TGTGCCAGCAGCCGACAGGGATACGAGCAGTACTTC.